The source of this T cell receptor (beta chain) is a study of blood T cell repertoires in COVID-19. The CDR3 loop spans 15 amino acids. The germline V gene has CDR1 SNHLY and CDR2 FYNNEI. V lost 4 bases and J lost 0, with 11 bases in between. Libraries were prepared by immunoSEQ multiplex PCR; TCRdb keeps only in-frame clonotypes and omits some of them. Of 180,000 or so clones in the sample, approximately 80% were seen once. The chain combines TRBV2 with TRBJ2-3; D might be TRBD2 (5 bases). The clonotype was recovered from a middle-aged man who had recovered from COVID-19. Sequenced: PBMCs or T cells enriched from blood (not recorded which). CDR3: CASSGTSTSTDTQYF. Here the CDR3 DNA reads TGTGCCAGCAGTGGGACTTCTACTAGCACAGATACGCAGTATTTT.